This TCR beta chain appears in the sequencing data of a study of T cell responses to AZD1222 COVID-19 vaccine. Germline trimming cut 2 bases from V and 4 bases from J; bases unmatched to any gene: 4. The CDR3 is 17 residues long. Germline loops: CDR1 KGHDR, CDR2 SFDVKD. Produced via immunoSEQ multiplex PCR; TCRdb's table is partial and in-frame only. The profile covers 150,000 to 200,000 clones, with roughly 94% appearing a single time and 0.64% taken by the ten largest. Note on this clone: The antigen is not known.

Study findings and constraints: Sampled repertoires all dated from after the peak T cell response. Baseline seropositivity occurred in only a handful of AZD1222 recipients. The span of vaccine-associated CD4 TCRs extended across spike, with dominance at 160-218 and 743-854. White British ancestry dominated among donors, who included more females, and clonal diversity was possibly underestimated.

The gene calls are TRBV24-1 and TRBJ2-1; TRBD2 aligns across 13 bases. This specimen consisted of peripheral blood, obtained on day 0 of AZD1222 vaccination. The source of this sequence is an adult in good health. CDR3 loop: CATSDSGLAGEYNEQFF. The CDR3 nucleotides are TGTGCCACCAGTGATTCTGGACTAGCGGGAGAATACAATGAGCAGTTCTTC.